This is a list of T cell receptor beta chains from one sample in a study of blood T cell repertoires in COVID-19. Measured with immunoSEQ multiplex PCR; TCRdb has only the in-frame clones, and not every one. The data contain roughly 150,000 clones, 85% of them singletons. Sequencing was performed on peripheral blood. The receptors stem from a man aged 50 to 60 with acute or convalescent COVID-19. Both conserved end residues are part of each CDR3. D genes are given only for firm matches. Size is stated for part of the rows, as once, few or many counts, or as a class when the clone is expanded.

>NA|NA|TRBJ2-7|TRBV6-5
TGTGCCAGCAGTTTCAGTGATTCCTACGAGCAGTACTTC
CASSFSDSYEQYF
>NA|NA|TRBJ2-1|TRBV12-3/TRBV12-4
TGTGCCAGCAGGTTTTCTTACAATGAGCAGTTCTTC
CASRFSYNEQFF
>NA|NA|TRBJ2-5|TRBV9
TGTGCCAGCAGCGTAGCCGGGACACTGGAGACCCAGTACTTC
CASSVAGTLETQYF
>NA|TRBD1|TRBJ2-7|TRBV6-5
TGTGCCAGCAGTAACTTGGACAGGAGCTCCTACGAGCAGTACTTC
CASSNLDRSSYEQYF
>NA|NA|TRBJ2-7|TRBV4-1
TGCGCCAGCAGCCAACGGGGGTCCCACGAGCAGTACTTC
CASSQRGSHEQYF
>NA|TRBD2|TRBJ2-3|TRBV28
TGTGCCAGCAGAAAACCTAGCGGGAGGGCCCAGGATACGCAGTATTTT
CASRKPSGRAQDTQYF
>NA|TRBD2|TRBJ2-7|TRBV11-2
TGTGCCAGCAGCTCACTAGCGGAACTTTTAACCTCCTACGAGCAGTACTTC
CASSSLAELLTSYEQYF
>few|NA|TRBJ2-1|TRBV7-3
TGTGCCAGCAGCCCAGTCGCCCGGGAGTACGATGAGCAGTTCTTC
CASSPVAREYDEQFF
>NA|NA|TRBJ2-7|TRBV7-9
TGTGCCAGCAGCTTAGCTGGGACACCAACCTACGAGCAGTACTTC
CASSLAGTPTYEQYF
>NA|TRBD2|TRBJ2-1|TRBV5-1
TGCGCCAGCACGCCTAGCGGGGGGGCCCCGGAGGAGCAGTTCTTC
CASTPSGGAPEEQFF
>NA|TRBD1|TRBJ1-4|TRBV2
TGTGCCAGCAATAAACAGGGGGCGATCAATAATGAAAAACTGTTTTTT
CASNKQGAINNEKLFF
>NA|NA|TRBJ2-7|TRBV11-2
TGTGCCAGCAGCTTGGGACTCAGTCCGCAGTACTTC
CASSLGLSPQYF
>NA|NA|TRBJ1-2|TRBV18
TGTGCCAGCTCACCCGGTGAGGACTATGGCTACACCTTC
CASSPGEDYGYTF
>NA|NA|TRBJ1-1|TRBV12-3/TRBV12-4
TGTGCCAGCAGTTTAGTCAAGAACACTGAAGCTTTCTTT
CASSLVKNTEAFF
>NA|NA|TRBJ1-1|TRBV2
TGTGCCAGCAGTGAAGTAGGGGCGGCGGGAGCTGAAGCTTTCTTT
CASSEVGAAGAEAFF
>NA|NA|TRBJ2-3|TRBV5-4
TGTGCCAGCAGCTTGCAAGCACCCGGGGCAGATACGCAGTATTTT
CASSLQAPGADTQYF
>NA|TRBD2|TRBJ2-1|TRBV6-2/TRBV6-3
TGTGCCAGCAGTTACCCAAGCCTCACTAGCGAGAGCTCCTACAATGAGCAGTTCTTC
CASSYPSLTSESSYNEQFF
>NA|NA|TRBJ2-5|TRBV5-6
TGTGCCAGCAGCTTGTTTAAGGGGCTACAGGAGACCCAGTACTTC
CASSLFKGLQETQYF
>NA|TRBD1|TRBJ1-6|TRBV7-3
TGTGCCAGCAGCTCCAACAGGGGTCCTAATTCACCCCTCCACTTT
CASSSNRGPNSPLHF
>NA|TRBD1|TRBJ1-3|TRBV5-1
TGCGCCAGCAGCTTGGCCCCTCGGACAGGCGGAAACACCATATATTTT
CASSLAPRTGGNTIYF
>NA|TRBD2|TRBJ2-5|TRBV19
TGTGCCAGTAGTATAGGCCCTAGCGGGAGAGTGATAGAGACCCAGTACTTC
CASSIGPSGRVIETQYF
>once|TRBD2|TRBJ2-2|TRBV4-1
TGCGCCAGCAGCCAAGAGTTACGGGGGGGCACCGGGGAGCTGTTTTTT
CASSQELRGGTGELFF
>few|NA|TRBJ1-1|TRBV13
TGTGCCAGCAGCAAACAAGACACTGAAGCTTTCTTT
CASSKQDTEAFF
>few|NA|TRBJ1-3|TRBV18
TGTGCCAGCTCACCAGCGGAAAGCTCTGGAAACACCATATATTTT
CASSPAESSGNTIYF
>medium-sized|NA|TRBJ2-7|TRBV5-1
TGCGCCAGCAGCCCCATGGGACAAGCCACCTACGAGCAGTACTTC
CASSPMGQATYEQYF
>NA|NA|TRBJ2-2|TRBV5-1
TGCGCCAGCAGCTTGGAGGGGCAGCCAACGTTTTTT
CASSLEGQPTFF
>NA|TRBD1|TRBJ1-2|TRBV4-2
TGTGCCAGCAGCCAAGGGGGACAGGGGATCCGGATCTATGGCTACACCTTC
CASSQGGQGIRIYGYTF
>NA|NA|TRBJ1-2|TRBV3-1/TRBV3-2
TGTGCCAGCAGCCTCCTCGGGGGGGGCCTCTATGGCTACACCTTC
CASSLLGGGLYGYTF
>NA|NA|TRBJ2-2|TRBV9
TGTGCCAGCAGCGTACAACCGGGGATAGGCGGGCACGGGGAGCTGTTTTTT
CASSVQPGIGGHGELFF
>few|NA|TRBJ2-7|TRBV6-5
TGTGCCAGCAGCCGGGACTCCAGGGTGGGGGAGCAGTACTTC
CASSRDSRVGEQYF
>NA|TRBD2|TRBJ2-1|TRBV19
TGTGCCAGTAGTCCCCCGGGGGGGCTAGGGAATGAGCAGTTCTTC
CASSPPGGLGNEQFF
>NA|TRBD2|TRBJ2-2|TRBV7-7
TGTGCTAGCAGCCCCCTAGCGGGAGTTACCGGGGAGCTGTTTTTT
CASSPLAGVTGELFF
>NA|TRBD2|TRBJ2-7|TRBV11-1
TGTGCCAGCAGTCGACTAGCGGGCGCCTCCTACGAGCAGTACTTC
CASSRLAGASYEQYF
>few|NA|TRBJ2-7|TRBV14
TGTGCCAGCAGCCAAGGTCCCGGTTCCTACGAGCAGTACTTC
CASSQGPGSYEQYF
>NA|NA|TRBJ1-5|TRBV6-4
TGTGCCAGCAGCCAGACCGGAGATAGCAATCAGCCCCAGCATTTT
CASSQTGDSNQPQHF
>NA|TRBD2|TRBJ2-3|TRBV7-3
TGTGCCAGCAGCTTAGGGCTAGCGGGGGGCACAGATACGCAGTATTTT
CASSLGLAGGTDTQYF
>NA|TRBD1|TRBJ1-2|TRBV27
TGTGCCAGCAAATTTGGGACAGAGCACTATGGCTACACCTTC
CASKFGTEHYGYTF
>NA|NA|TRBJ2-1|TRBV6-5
TGTGCCAGCAGCAAAGGAGGGGCTGGATACAATGAGCAGTTCTTC
CASSKGGAGYNEQFF
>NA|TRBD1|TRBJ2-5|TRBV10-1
TGCGCCAGTAGCGACAGGGTGGGGGAGACCCAGTACTTC
CASSDRVGETQYF
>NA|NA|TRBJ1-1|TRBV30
TGTGCCTGGGACAGGATCGGAAACACTGAAGCTTTCTTT
CAWDRIGNTEAFF
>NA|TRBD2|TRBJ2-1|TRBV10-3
TGTGCCATCAATCCGGGACTAGTCTACAATGAGCAGTTCTTC
CAINPGLVYNEQFF
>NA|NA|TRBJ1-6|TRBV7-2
TGTGCCAGCAGCACCCATGCAGGCGCCGGTTCACCCCTCCACTTT
CASSTHAGAGSPLHF
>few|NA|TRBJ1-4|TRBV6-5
TGTGCCAGCAGTTCTCGGGGACAAATTAATGAAAAACTGTTTTTT
CASSSRGQINEKLFF
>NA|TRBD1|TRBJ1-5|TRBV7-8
TGTGCCAGCAGCAAGAAGACAGGGGCTTCCGGTCAGCCCCAGCATTTT
CASSKKTGASGQPQHF
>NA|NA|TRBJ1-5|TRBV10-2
TGCGCCAGCGTAGACAGTTATCAGGGATTCAATCAGCCCCAGCATTTT
CASVDSYQGFNQPQHF